This is a list of T cell receptor beta chains from one sample in a study of sequential checkpoint blockade in melanoma. The protocol was immunoSEQ multiplex PCR, while the TCRdb copy is restricted to in-frame clones and leaves out a portion. The sample contains almost 300 clones, 20% to 25% of which appear only once. The sequencing used tumor tissue (inferred from file names), collected from a patient given nivolumab and ipilimumab in sequence. The source of these receptors is a human donor with melanoma. Both conserved end residues are part of each CDR3. The D gene is left open where the match is weak. The listing skips clone size in some rows; elsewhere it reads once, few, many or a size class.

CDR3aa	CDR3nt	abundance	len	v_gene	j_gene	d_gene
CASSQHRLAETYNEQFF	TGCGCCAGCAGCCAGCACCGACTAGCGGAGACCTACAATGAGCAGTTCTTC	.	17	TRBV4-1	TRBJ2-1	TRBD2
CAIRKRPGQISHRECNEQFF	TGTGCCATCAGGAAGCGACCGGGACAGATATCCCACAGGGAGTGCAATGAGCAGTTCTTC	.	20	TRBV9	TRBJ2-1	TRBD1
CASRMEGAETQYF	TGCGCCAGCAGGATGGAGGGGGCGGAGACCCAGTACTTC	medium-sized	13	TRBV23-1	TRBJ2-5	.
CASRGTGKSAEAFF	TGTGCCAGCAGGGGGACAGGGAAGAGCGCTGAAGCTTTCTTT	.	14	TRBV25-1	TRBJ1-1	TRBD1
CASMTSGGAIDTQYF	TGTGCCAGCATGACTAGCGGGGGGGCCATAGATACGCAGTATTTT	.	15	TRBV25-1	TRBJ2-3	TRBD2
CASSRTGYQPQHF	TGTGCCAGCAGCAGGACAGGGTATCAGCCCCAGCATTTT	few	13	TRBV7-1	TRBJ1-5	TRBD1
CASSVAVGKETQYF	TGTGCCAGCAGCGTAGCTGTAGGGAAAGAGACCCAGTACTTC	hyperexpanded	14	TRBV9	TRBJ2-5	.
CSVTRQSGELFF	TGCAGCGTTACCCGACAGTCCGGGGAGCTGTTTTTT	few	12	TRBV29-1	TRBJ2-2	.
CASSLSRSGANVLTF	TGTGCCAGCAGCTTAAGCCGCTCTGGGGCCAACGTCCTGACTTTC	large	15	TRBV11-3	TRBJ2-6	.
CAWSVPDGFWGQNTEAFF	TGTGCCTGGAGTGTACCCGATGGGTTTTGGGGCCAGAACACTGAAGCTTTCTTT	.	18	TRBV30	TRBJ1-1	.
CASSLGRGRKNEQFF	TGTGCCAGCAGCTTAGGTCGCGGGAGAAAAAATGAGCAGTTCTTC	few	15	TRBV7-1	TRBJ2-1	TRBD2
CASTQGGRTSLNTEAFF	TGTGCCAGCACCCAAGGGGGAAGGACCTCATTGAACACTGAAGCTTTCTTT	large	17	TRBV11-3	TRBJ1-1	.
CASSNGAAGNTIYF	TGTGCCAGCAGTAATGGGGCAGCTGGAAACACCATATATTTT	.	14	TRBV25-1	TRBJ1-3	.
CASRNQGEVTGELFF	TGTGCCAGCAGAAATCAGGGGGAGGTCACCGGGGAGCTGTTTTTT	.	15	TRBV28	TRBJ2-2	.
CASSRDRGRDIQYF	TGTGCCAGCAGTAGAGACAGGGGGAGAGACATTCAGTACTTC	large	14	TRBV6-8	TRBJ2-4	TRBD1
CASSLGTSGYEQYF	TGTGCCAGCAGCTTAGGGACTAGCGGTTACGAGCAGTACTTC	few	14	TRBV11-3	TRBJ2-7	TRBD2
CASSPADGNYGYTF	TGTGCCAGCTCACCGGCAGACGGCAACTATGGCTACACCTTC	.	14	TRBV18	TRBJ1-2	.
CRADRDSTDTQYF	TGCAGAGCTGACCGGGACAGCACAGATACGCAGTATTTT	.	13	TRBV29-1	TRBJ2-3	.
CASSQMAGGAVETQYF	TGCGCCAGCAGTCAGATGGCGGGGGGGGCGGTAGAGACCCAGTACTTC	.	16	TRBV10-2	TRBJ2-5	TRBD2
CASSKTSGSYNEQFF	TGTGCCAGTAGTAAAACTAGCGGGAGTTACAATGAGCAGTTCTTC	once	15	TRBV19	TRBJ2-1	TRBD2
CAWSAGTGHLYGYTF	TGTGCCTGGAGCGCAGGCACGGGACACCTCTATGGCTACACCTTC	.	15	TRBV30	TRBJ1-2	.
CASRTSGGADTQYF	TGCGCCAGCAGGACTAGCGGGGGGGCAGATACGCAGTATTTT	few	14	TRBV10-2	TRBJ2-3	TRBD2
CASSLGTHLLTDNSPLHF	TGTGCCAGCAGCTTGGGGACCCACCTCTTAACAGATAATTCACCCCTCCACTTT	medium-sized	18	TRBV11-3	TRBJ1-6	.
CASSLAPGSGELFF	TGCGCCAGCAGCTTGGCCCCAGGGTCCGGGGAGCTGTTTTTT	few	14	TRBV5-1	TRBJ2-2	.
CSVSILGDLTKTNYGYTF	TGCAGCGTTTCCATTCTTGGGGATCTGACCAAGACTAACTATGGCTACACCTTC	few	18	TRBV29-1	TRBJ1-2	.
CASLGAGIAKNIQYF	TGTGCCAGCCTTGGGGCGGGGATAGCCAAAAACATTCAGTACTTC	large	15	TRBV6-8	TRBJ2-4	.
CAISAGSNEKLFF	TGTGCCATCAGTGCAGGCTCCAATGAAAAACTGTTTTTT	few	13	TRBV6-8	TRBJ1-4	.
CASSPWSRRPLTDTQYF	TGTGCCAGCTCACCATGGTCCAGACGGCCCCTCACAGATACGCAGTATTTT	.	17	TRBV18	TRBJ2-3	.
CASSPRGRSFTDTQYF	TGTGCCAGCAGCCCACGGGGGCGGAGCTTCACAGATACGCAGTATTTT	few	16	TRBV6-8	TRBJ2-3	.
CASSPGGASGRIGEQYF	TGTGCCAGCAGCCCGGGCGGGGCTAGCGGGAGGATCGGTGAGCAGTACTTC	few	17	TRBV11-3	TRBJ2-7	TRBD2
CASSYSGGTQYF	TGTGCCAGCAGTTACTCGGGGGGTACGCAGTATTTT	.	12	TRBV6-8	TRBJ2-3	.
CASSQDSWRQGHGYTF	TGTGCCAGCAGCCAAGATTCCTGGCGGCAGGGACATGGCTACACCTTC	.	16	TRBV14	TRBJ1-2	.
CASSQDRASQETQYF	TGTGCCAGCAGCCAAGATAGGGCTAGCCAAGAGACCCAGTACTTC	medium-sized	15	TRBV7-6	TRBJ2-5	.